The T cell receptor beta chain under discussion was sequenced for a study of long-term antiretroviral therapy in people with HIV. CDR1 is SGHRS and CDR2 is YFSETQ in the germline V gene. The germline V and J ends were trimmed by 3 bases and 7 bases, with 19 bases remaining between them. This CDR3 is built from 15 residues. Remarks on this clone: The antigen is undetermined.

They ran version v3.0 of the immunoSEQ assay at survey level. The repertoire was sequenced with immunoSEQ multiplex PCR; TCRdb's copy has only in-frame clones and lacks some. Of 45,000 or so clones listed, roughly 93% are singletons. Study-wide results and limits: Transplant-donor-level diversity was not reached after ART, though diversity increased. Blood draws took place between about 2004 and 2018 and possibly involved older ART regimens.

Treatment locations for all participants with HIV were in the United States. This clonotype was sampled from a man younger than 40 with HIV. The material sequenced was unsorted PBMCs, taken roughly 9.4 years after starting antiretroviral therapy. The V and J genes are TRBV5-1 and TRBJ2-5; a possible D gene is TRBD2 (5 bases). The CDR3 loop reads CASSSYSSSGGTQYF. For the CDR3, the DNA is TGCGCCAGCAGCTCCTATTCTTCCAGCGGTGGGACCCAGTACTTC.